The following is a T cell receptor (beta chain) sequence with its context. Antigen specificity is unknown. The CDR3 spans 16 residues. The germline gives CDR1 SGHDN, CDR2 FVKESK. Trimming took 1 base from V and 2 from J; bases not matched to a gene: 7. The sample originates from a study of cytomegalovirus exposure and HLA in healthy donors. On the study more broadly: In an early release, HLA-typed donors contributed 90 million or so unique TCR sequences. Overall study results and limits: Some V segments, TRBV6-2 and TRBV6-3 among them, were indistinguishable and were therefore excluded.

The PCR employed 60 Vbeta primers together with 13 Jbeta primers. Only in-frame clones appear in the TCRdb table, and some are missing; sequencing was by immunoSEQ multiplex PCR. The sample yields 150,000 to 200,000 clones, over 75% seen once. The rearrangement joins TRBV14 to TRBJ2-7; 8 positions match TRBD1. This TCR was recovered from a man aged 18 to 30 in good health and CMV-seropositive. Sequenced: PBMCs. The CDR3 spells CASSQAAEQGAYEQYF. CDR3 DNA sequence: TGTGCCAGCAGCCAAGCGGCGGAACAGGGGGCCTACGAGCAGTACTTC.